Shown below are 28 T cell receptor beta chains from a single sample sequenced in a study of T cell repertoires in ileal Crohn's disease. Here immunoSEQ multiplex PCR was the method, and the copy in TCRdb shows in-frame clones only, minus some. This repertoire shows some 7,100 clones, roughly four fifths found once; its top ten account for roughly 7%. Time point here: neoterminal ileum biopsy at postoperative endoscopy, about 6 months after surgery. What was sequenced was ileal tissue. The receptors shown here come from an adult with Crohn's disease.

This sequence joins TRBV19 and TRBJ2-6; D is unclear. Per the germline V gene, CDR1 is LNHDA and CDR2 is SQIVND (reference sequence). Between the trimmed V and J ends, which lost 3 bases and 8 bases, there was a span of 8 bases. CDR3 length: 13 residues. CDR3 residues: CASSITQTNVLTF. The CDR3 region has the DNA TGTGCCAGTAGTATTACCCAGACCAACGTCCTGACTTTC.

The gene calls are TRBV18 and TRBJ1-4, with 9 bases identical to TRBD1. Germline V gene data show CDR1 as KGHSH and CDR2 as LQKENI. The CDR3 runs 17 residues. Germline trimming cut 3 bases from V and 6 bases from J; bases unmatched to any gene: 11. The CDR3, as DNA: TGTGCCAGCTCACCGCCCAACGTGGGACAGGGATATGAAAAACTGTTTTTT. Residues: CASSPPNVGQGYEKLFF.

The chain carries TRBV19 and TRBJ1-3, with TRBD1 matching over 8 bases. Trimming took 6 bases from V and 7 from J; bases not matched to a gene: 5. The CDR3 has 13 residues. The germline V gene encodes CDR1 LNHDA and CDR2 SQIVND (reference sequence). CDR3 region: CASSRQGMNTIYF. The CDR3 DNA reads TGTGCCAGTAGCCGACAGGGGATGAACACCATATATTTT. The full variable domain, its missing parts supplied by reference TRBV19 and TRBJ1-3, is DGGITQSPKYLFRKEGQNVTLSCEQNLNHDAMYWYRQDPGQGLRLIYYSQIVNDFQKGDIAEGYSVSREKKESFPLTVTSAQKNPTAFYLCASSRQGMNTIYFGEGSWLTVV.

The J gene is TRBJ2-3, the V gene TRBV5-6, with D perhaps matching TRBD2 (6 bases). This CDR3 is 17 amino acids long. V lost 5 bases to trimming and J lost 0 bases, with 19 bases between them. CDR1 SGHDT and CDR2 YYEEEE come from the germline V gene. The CDR3 bases are TGTGCCAGCAGGTGGTTAGGCGGGGCGGGGAGCACAGATACGCAGTATTTT. The encoded protein is CASRWLGGAGSTDTQYF.

The genes are TRBV2 and TRBJ1-6; D gene unclear. The CDR3 runs to 16 residues. Trimming took off 0 bases at V and 0 bases at J, with 6 bases between the two ends. Germline CDR1 reads SNHLY; CDR2 reads FYNNEI. The CDR3 DNA is TGTGCCAGCAGTGAAGCGCCGAGCTCCTATAATTCACCCCTCCACTTT. Translated: CASSEAPSSYNSPLHF.

On this clone: Other DNA sequences in the same sample also yield this CDR3. The chain employs TRBV5-1 and TRBJ2-7, with 8 positions matching TRBD1. V was clipped by 0 bases and J by 7 bases; unmatched bases: 6. Per germline, CDR1 SGHRS and CDR2 YFSETQ. CDR3 length equals 14 residues. The CDR3 spells CASSLGRGLEEQYF. In nucleotides, the CDR3 is TGCGCCAGCAGCTTGGGCAGGGGGCTAGAAGAGCAGTACTTC.

The chain links TRBV5-1 to TRBJ2-1; tentative D call: TRBD2 (5 bases). The CDR3 covers 14 residues. Germline-derived CDR1 and CDR2 are SGHRS and YFSETQ. V was cut by 2 bases and J by 8 bases, with 14 bases left in between. The CDR3: CASSFNSHSDEQFF. The CDR3 region has the DNA TGCGCCAGCAGCTTCAATAGCCATAGCGATGAGCAGTTCTTC.

This clone has more than one count but fewer than ten. This chain uses TRBV18 with TRBJ1-1; possibly TRBD1 for D (6 bases). Germline-derived CDR1 and CDR2 are KGHSH and LQKENI. This CDR3 region has 15 residues. V dropped 3 bases and J dropped 11 bases, with 22 bases sitting between them. The CDR3 sequence: CASSPQKLNRVEAFF. Written as DNA, the CDR3 is TGTGCCAGCTCACCGCAAAAGCTAAACAGGGTGGAGGCTTTCTTT. Based on the CDR3 plus reference TRBV18 and TRBJ1-1, the full variable domain is NAGVMQNPRHLVRRRGQEARLRCSPMKGHSHVYWYRQLPEEGLKFMVYLQKENIIDESGMPKERFSAEFPKEGPSILRIQQVVRGDSAAYFCASSPQKLNRVEAFFGQGTRLTVV.

The chain carries TRBV28 and TRBJ1-6; no reliable D call. The length of the CDR3 is 14 residues. V lost 2 bases, J lost 6 bases, and 8 bases lay in between. The germline V gene encodes CDR1 MDHEN and CDR2 SYDVKM. The CDR3 loop is CASSLIDSNSPLHF. Written as DNA, the CDR3 is TGTGCCAGCAGTTTAATAGATAGTAATTCACCCCTCCACTTT.

The rearrangement uses TRBV19 and TRBJ2-3; 8 positions agree with TRBD2. The CDR3 is 14 amino acids. Germline CDR1 LNHDA, CDR2 SQIVND (reference sequence). The J segment lost 8 bases and the V segment lost 4 bases, leaving 8 bases of the junction unmatched. The CDR3 DNA sequence: TGTGCCAGTAGTAGCAGTACCCGGGGGGGTACGCAGTATTTT. Residues: CASSSSTRGGTQYF.

This clone was observed a handful of times. The genes are TRBV6-1 and TRBJ2-6; D remains ambiguous. V was trimmed by 7 bases and J by 0 bases, leaving 10 bases between them. The germline V gene encodes CDR1 MNHNS and CDR2 SASEGT. There are 15 residues in the CDR3. This CDR3 reads CASMPRSSGANVLTF. As DNA, the CDR3 is TGTGCCAGCATGCCTAGGAGCTCTGGGGCCAACGTCCTGACTTTC.

The genes are TRBV27 and TRBJ2-1; tentatively, D is TRBD2 (7 bases). The CDR3 has 17 residues. Germline V gives CDR1 MNHEY, CDR2 SMNVEV (reference sequence). V lost 6 bases and J 4 bases, leaving 22 bases between the germline ends. CDR3 amino acids: CASSLNKGGGAYNEQFF. Written as DNA, the CDR3 is TGTGCCAGCAGCTTAAATAAAGGTGGGGGGGCTTACAATGAGCAGTTCTTC.

This chain joins TRBV12-2 and TRBJ2-5; TRBD2, the table's D call, was not compared with the DNA. TRBV12-2 is a pseudogene segment. The CDR3 is made up of 15 amino acids. CDR3 in DNA: TGTGCAAGTCGCTCCTGGACTAGCGGAAAAGAGACCCAGTACTTC. Its translation is CASRSWTSGKETQYF.

The chain employs TRBV5-1 and TRBJ1-5; weak D call: TRBD1 (5 bases). The CDR3 is 15 amino acids. The germline V and J ends were trimmed by 2 bases and 7 bases, with 16 bases remaining between them. Germline CDR1 is SGHRS and CDR2 is YFSETQ. CDR3 in DNA: TGCGCCAGCAGCTTCCACGGAGGGGATGGGCAGCCCCAGCATTTT. It encodes CASSFHGGDGQPQHF.

V usage is TRBV27 and J usage is TRBJ1-1; a possible D gene is TRBD1 (6 bases). The V end was cut by 4 bases, the J end by 11 bases, with 11 bases between. CDR1 and CDR2 (germline): MNHEY, SMNVEV (reference sequence). This CDR3 has 11 residues. In DNA form, the CDR3 reads TGTGCCAGCAGTTCCGGGCAGGGGGCTTTCTTT. It yields the protein CASSSGQGAFF.

This clone showed up just once. This sample includes further DNA sequences coding for the same CDR3. The genes are TRBV2 and TRBJ1-5; 10 bases fit TRBD1. The V gene's germline CDR1 is SNHLY and CDR2 FYNNEI. J lost 1 base, V lost 4 bases, and 1 base had no gene match. The CDR3 is made up of 15 amino acids. The CDR3 region has the DNA TGTGCCAGCAGTGTGGACAGGGGGAGCAATCAGCCCCAGCATTTT. Translated: CASSVDRGSNQPQHF.

This chain links TRBV7-2 with TRBJ2-7; TRBD2 matches 8 bases. The germline V gene encodes CDR1 SGHTA and CDR2 FQGNSA. The CDR3 runs 14 residues. Trimming at V came to 5 bases and at J to 2 bases, leaving 5 bases not matched to a gene. DNA of the CDR3: TGTGCCAGCAGCACCCTAGCGGGCCCCTACGAGCAGTACTTC. It codes for CASSTLAGPYEQYF.

The CDR3 loop reads CASSSTGYPGNTIYF. In DNA, the CDR3 is TGTGCCAGCAGTTCGACAGGATACCCCGGAAACACCATATATTTT. This sequence joins TRBV6-5 and TRBJ1-3, with a tentative D call TRBD1 (6 bases). The germline V gene encodes CDR1 MNHEY and CDR2 SVGAGI. CDR3 length: 15 amino acids. Between the trimmed V and J ends, which lost 4 bases and 4 bases, there was a span of 14 bases.

This clone was found a few times. The chain employs TRBV5-1 and TRBJ2-7; D is unclear. V was trimmed by 3 bases and J by 2 bases, leaving 6 bases between them. This CDR3 has 12 residues. CDR1 SGHRS and CDR2 YFSETQ come from the germline V gene. CDR3 protein: CASSSTAYEQYF. CDR3 coding DNA: TGCGCCAGCAGCTCTACAGCCTACGAGCAGTACTTC.

This clone has more than one count but fewer than ten. J is TRBJ2-2 and V is TRBV6-5; the match to TRBD2 covers 9 bases. The CDR3 runs 15 residues. Germline values: CDR1 MNHEY, CDR2 SVGAGI. J gave up 1 base and V 8 bases, and 5 bases lay outside the gene matches. The CDR3 coding sequence is TGTGCCAGCCGCCTGACTAGCGGGAACACCGGGGAGCTGTTTTTT. This gives the protein CASRLTSGNTGELFF.

The chain carries TRBV4-2 and TRBJ2-5; D is unclear. V lost 0 bases and J 3 bases, leaving 8 bases between the germline ends. Germline V CDR1 and CDR2: LGHNA, YNFKEQ. The CDR3 is 14 amino acids. CDR3 in DNA: TGTGCCAGCAGCCAAGAACAACAAGAAGAGACCCAGTACTTC. Translation gives CASSQEQQEETQYF.

The chain combines TRBV7-8 with TRBJ1-5, with 7 bases fitting TRBD1. V lost 1 base and J lost 7; bases outside the gene matches: 13. CDR1 is SGHVS and CDR2 is FQNEAQ in the germline V gene. This CDR3 is built from 17 residues. The CDR3 reads CASSLEARGGEEQPQHF. The CDR3, as DNA: TGTGCCAGCAGCTTAGAGGCGCGAGGGGGCGAGGAACAGCCCCAGCATTTT.

The chain joins TRBV7-2 to TRBJ2-1; 8 bases align to TRBD2. V shed 5 bases, J shed 3 bases, and the junction held 6 bases outside the gene matches. CDR1 is SGHTA and CDR2 is FQGNSA in the germline V gene. This CDR3 has 15 residues. The CDR3, as DNA: TGTGCCAGCAGCCCAGACGGGGGGGGCTACAATGAGCAGTTCTTC. This codes for CASSPDGGGYNEQFF.

This chain connects TRBV4-2 to TRBJ1-3; TRBD1 aligns across 7 bases. CDR3 length: 16 residues. After removal of 5 bases from V and 0 bases from J, the junction contained 7 bases not matched to a gene. CDR1 LGHNA and CDR2 YNFKEQ come from the germline V gene. CDR3 bases: TGTGCCAGCAGCGTTCACAGGGGCATCTCTGGAAACACCATATATTTT. It yields the protein CASSVHRGISGNTIYF.

The chain carries TRBV18 and TRBJ1-1; D is undetermined. The ends were cut back, 3 bases at V and 5 bases at J, with 10 bases in the middle. The germline gives CDR1 KGHSH, CDR2 LQKENI. This CDR3 region has 13 residues. This chain's CDR3 is CASSPGRATEAFF. The CDR3 DNA is TGTGCCAGCTCACCTGGGAGGGCAACTGAAGCTTTCTTT.

The chain has TRBV20-1 and TRBJ1-1, with a possible D match to TRBD1 (6 bases). There are 11 residues in the CDR3. Trimming took 2 bases from V and 10 from J, leaving 11 bases between them. Germline V gene data show CDR1 as DFQATT and CDR2 as SNEGSKA (reference sequence). The CDR3 nucleotides read TGCAGTGCTAGAAACAGGGAGACAGCTTTCTTT. It codes for CSARNRETAFF.

The chain uses TRBV19 and TRBJ1-5, with a weak D call TRBD1 (5 bases). CDR3 length: 16 amino acids. CDR1 LNHDA and CDR2 SQIVND come from the germline V gene (reference sequence). V was shortened by 4 bases and J by 0 bases, with 13 bases between the two germline ends. The CDR3 reads CASSTTGRGSNQPQHF. The CDR3 DNA reads as TGTGCCAGTAGTACTACAGGAAGAGGTAGCAATCAGCCCCAGCATTTT.

The chain carries TRBV11-2 and TRBJ2-3; a weak D match, TRBD2 (5 bases). Looked up from germline, CDR1 is SGHAT and CDR2 is FQNNGV. Between the trimmed V and J ends, which lost 1 base and 1 base, there was a span of 15 bases. The CDR3 is made up of 17 amino acids. The CDR3 nucleotides are TGTGCCAGCAGCTTAGGTCTGTACTACGGGGGCACAGATACGCAGTATTTT. Its translation is CASSLGLYYGGTDTQYF. Variable domain in full (rest from reference TRBV11-2 and TRBJ2-3): EAGVAQSPRYKIIEKRQSVAFWCNPISGHATLYWYQQILGQGPKLLIQFQNNGVVDDSQLPKDRFSAERLKGVDSTLKIQPAKLEDSAVYLCASSLGLYYGGTDTQYFGPGTRLTVL.